This T cell receptor (beta chain) was captured by sequencing in a study of blood T cell repertoires in COVID-19. Study details: Sources were T cells, B-cell-depleted T cells, or PBMCs; the material itself was cDNA or gDNA.

Per the authors' pipeline: How many nucleated cells were present was estimated from reference gene primer amplification. Profiling relied on immunoSEQ multiplex PCR, and the TCRdb table lists in-frame clones only, not all of them. V and J calls and clone size are as listed in that table; D and trimming were resolved from the DNA. Of 450,000 or so clones in the sample, 75% to 90% were seen once. Input material: peripheral blood. This TCR came from a man between 18 and 35 years old with COVID-19, enrolled during active disease.

The CDR3 nucleotides read TGTGCCAGCAGTGAAGTTGGGACAGCCACTGAAGCTTTCTTT. It translates to CASSEVGTATEAFF. The chain carries TRBV2 and TRBJ1-1; 7 nucleotides align to TRBD1. Germline CDR1 is SNHLY and CDR2 is FYNNEI. This CDR3 is built from 14 residues. The ends lost 1 base at V and 4 bases at J; junction bases unmatched: 3.